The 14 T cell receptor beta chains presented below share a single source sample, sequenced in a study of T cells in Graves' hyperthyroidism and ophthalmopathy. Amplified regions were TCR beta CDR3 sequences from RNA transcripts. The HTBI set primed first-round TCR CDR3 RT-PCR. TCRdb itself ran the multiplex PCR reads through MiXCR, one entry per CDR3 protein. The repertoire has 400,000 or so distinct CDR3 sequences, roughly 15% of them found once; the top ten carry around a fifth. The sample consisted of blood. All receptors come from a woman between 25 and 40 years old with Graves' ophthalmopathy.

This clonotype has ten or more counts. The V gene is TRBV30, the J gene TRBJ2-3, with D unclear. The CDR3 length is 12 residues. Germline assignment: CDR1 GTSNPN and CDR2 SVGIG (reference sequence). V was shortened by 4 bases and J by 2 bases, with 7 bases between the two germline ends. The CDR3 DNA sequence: TGTGCCTGGACCCCTAACACAGATACGCAGTATTTT. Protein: CAWTPNTDTQYF.

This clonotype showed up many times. The CDR3: CASSQDLPVASGTDTQYF. The CDR3 DNA reads as TGTGCCAGCAGCCAAGATCTACCTGTAGCCTCAGGCACAGATACGCAGTATTTT. The rearrangement uses TRBV4-2 and TRBJ2-3; D is undetermined. The CDR3 is made up of 18 amino acids. Germline values: CDR1 LGHNA, CDR2 YNFKEQ. The germline V and J ends were trimmed by 0 bases and 1 base, with 17 bases remaining between them.

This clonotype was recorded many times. CDR3 sequence reads: CASSPPVPPDYGYTF. The CDR3 nucleotides read TGTGCCAGCTCACCACCTGTACCGCCAGACTATGGCTACACCTTC. The rearrangement joins TRBV18 to TRBJ1-2; no reliable D call. CDR1 and CDR2 (germline): KGHSH, LQKENI. Trimming took off 0 bases at V and 3 bases at J, with 11 bases between the two ends. The CDR3 has 15 residues.

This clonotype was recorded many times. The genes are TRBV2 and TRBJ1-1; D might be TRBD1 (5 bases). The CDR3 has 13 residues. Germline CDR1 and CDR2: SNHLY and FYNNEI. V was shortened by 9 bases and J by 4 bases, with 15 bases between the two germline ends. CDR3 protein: CASGRGSFTEAFF. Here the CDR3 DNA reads TGTGCCAGTGGTCGGGGGTCCTTCACTGAAGCTTTCTTT.

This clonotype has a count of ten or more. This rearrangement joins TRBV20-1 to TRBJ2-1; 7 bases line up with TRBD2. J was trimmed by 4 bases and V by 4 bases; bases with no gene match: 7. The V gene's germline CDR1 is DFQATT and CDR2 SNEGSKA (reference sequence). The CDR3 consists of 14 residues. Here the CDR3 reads CSAIPGLGYNEQFF. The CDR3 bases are TGCAGTGCTATACCCGGACTAGGTTACAATGAGCAGTTCTTC.

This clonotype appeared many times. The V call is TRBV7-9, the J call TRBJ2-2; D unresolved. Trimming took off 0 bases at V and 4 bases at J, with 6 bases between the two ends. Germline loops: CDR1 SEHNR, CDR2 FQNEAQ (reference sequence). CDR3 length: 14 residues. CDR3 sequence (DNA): TGTGCCAGCAGCTTAGCGCTCAGCACCGGGGAGCTGTTTTTT. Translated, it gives CASSLALSTGELFF.

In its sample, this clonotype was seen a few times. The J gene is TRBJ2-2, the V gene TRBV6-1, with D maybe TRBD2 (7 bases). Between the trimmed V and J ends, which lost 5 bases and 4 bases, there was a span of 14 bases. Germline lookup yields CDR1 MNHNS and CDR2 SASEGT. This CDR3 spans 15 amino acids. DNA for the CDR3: TGTGCCAGCAGTTATAGGGGGGGGAGCACCGGGGAGCTGTTTTTT. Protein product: CASSYRGGSTGELFF.

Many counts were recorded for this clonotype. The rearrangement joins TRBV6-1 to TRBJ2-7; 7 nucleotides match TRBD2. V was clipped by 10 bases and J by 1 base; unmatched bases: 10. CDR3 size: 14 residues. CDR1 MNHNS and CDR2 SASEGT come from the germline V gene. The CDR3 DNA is TGTGCCACCGGGGAGCGGGGTGATTCCTACGAGCAGTACTTC. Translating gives CATGERGDSYEQYF.

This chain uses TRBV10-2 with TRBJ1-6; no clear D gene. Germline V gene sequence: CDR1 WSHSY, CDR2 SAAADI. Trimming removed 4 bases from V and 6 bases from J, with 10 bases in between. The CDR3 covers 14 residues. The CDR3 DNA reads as TGCGCCAGCAGTGCCGTAACCTCTAATTCACCCCTCCACTTT. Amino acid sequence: CASSAVTSNSPLHF.

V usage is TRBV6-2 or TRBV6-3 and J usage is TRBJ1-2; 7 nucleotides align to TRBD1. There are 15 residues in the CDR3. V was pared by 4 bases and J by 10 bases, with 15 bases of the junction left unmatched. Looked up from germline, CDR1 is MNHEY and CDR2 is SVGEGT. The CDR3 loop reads CASSSFGTDMPSYTF. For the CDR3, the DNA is TGTGCCAGCAGTTCCTTTGGGACAGACATGCCCTCCTACACCTTC.

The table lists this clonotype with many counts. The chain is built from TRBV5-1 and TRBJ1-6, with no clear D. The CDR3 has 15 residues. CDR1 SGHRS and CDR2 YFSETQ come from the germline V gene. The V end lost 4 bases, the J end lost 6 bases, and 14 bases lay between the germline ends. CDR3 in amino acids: CASSDGREFNSPLHF. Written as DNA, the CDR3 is TGCGCCAGCAGCGATGGGCGAGAATTTAATTCACCCCTCCACTTT.

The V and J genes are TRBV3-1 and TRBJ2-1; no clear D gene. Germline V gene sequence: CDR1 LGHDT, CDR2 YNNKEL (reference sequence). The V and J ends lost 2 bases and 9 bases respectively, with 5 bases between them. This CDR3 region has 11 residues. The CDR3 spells CASSQSVEQFF. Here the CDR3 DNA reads TGTGCCAGCAGCCAATCGGTTGAGCAGTTCTTC.

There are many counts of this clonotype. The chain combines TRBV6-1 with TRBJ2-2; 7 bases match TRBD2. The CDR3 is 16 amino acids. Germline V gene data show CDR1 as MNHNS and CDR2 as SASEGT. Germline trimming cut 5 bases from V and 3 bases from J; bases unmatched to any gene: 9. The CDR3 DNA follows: TGTGCCAGCAGTCTGGGTTCGGGGGGTGACACCGGGGAGCTGTTTTTT. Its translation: CASSLGSGGDTGELFF.

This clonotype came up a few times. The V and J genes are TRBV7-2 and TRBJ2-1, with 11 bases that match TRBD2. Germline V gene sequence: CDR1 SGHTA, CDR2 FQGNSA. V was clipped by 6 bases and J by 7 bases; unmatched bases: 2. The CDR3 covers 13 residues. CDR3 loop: CASRLAGANEQFF. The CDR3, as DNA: TGTGCCAGCAGACTAGCGGGGGCTAATGAGCAGTTCTTC.